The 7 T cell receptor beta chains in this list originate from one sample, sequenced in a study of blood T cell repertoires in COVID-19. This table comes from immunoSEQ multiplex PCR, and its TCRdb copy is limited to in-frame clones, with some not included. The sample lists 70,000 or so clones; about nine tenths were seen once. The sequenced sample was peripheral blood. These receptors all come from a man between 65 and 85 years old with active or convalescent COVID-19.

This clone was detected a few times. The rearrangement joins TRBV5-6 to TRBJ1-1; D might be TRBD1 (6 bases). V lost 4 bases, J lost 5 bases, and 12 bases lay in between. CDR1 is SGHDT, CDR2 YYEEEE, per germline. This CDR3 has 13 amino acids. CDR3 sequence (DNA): TGTGCCAGCAGCCTGAGGGGGTTAACTGAAGCTTTCTTT. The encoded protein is CASSLRGLTEAFF. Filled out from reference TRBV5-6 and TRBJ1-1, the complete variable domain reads DAGVTQSPTHLIKTRGQQVTLRCSPKSGHDTVSWYQQALGQGPQFIFQYYEEEERQRGNFPDRFSGHQFPNYSSELNVNALLLGDSALYLCASSLRGLTEAFFGQGTRLTVV.

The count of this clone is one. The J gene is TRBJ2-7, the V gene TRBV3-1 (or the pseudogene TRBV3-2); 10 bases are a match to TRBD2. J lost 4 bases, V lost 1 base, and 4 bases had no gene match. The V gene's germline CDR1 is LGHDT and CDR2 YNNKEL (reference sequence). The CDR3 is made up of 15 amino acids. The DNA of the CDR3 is TGTGCCAGCAGCCAAGCGACTAGCGGGCAATACGAGCAGTACTTC. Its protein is CASSQATSGQYEQYF.

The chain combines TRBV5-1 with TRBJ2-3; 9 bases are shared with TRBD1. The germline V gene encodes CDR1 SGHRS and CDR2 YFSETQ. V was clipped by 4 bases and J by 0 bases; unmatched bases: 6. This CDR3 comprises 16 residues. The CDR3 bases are TGCGCCAGCAGCAAGGGACAGGGTACGAGCACAGATACGCAGTATTTT. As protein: CASSKGQGTSTDTQYF.

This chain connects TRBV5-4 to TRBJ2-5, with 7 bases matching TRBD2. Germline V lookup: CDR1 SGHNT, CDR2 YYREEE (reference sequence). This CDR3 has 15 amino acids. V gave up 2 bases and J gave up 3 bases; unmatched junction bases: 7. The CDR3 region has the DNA TGTGCCAGCAGCTTAGGCGGACTAGGGAAAGAGACCCAGTACTTC. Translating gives CASSLGGLGKETQYF.

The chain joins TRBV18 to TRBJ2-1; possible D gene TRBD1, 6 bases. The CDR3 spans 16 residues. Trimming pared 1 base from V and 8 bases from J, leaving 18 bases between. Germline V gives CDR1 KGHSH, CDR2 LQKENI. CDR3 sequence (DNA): TGTGCCAGCTCACCACAGAGAGGGGGTCGAGTCGATGAGCAGTTCTTC. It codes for CASSPQRGGRVDEQFF.

In DNA, the CDR3 is TGTGCCGGAACGGAGGCGGGAGGAGCGAAACTGTTTTTT. It codes for CAGTEAGGAKLFF. This chain uses TRBV6-4 with TRBJ1-4; no clear D gene. This CDR3 is 13 amino acids long. Looked up from germline, CDR1 is MRHNA and CDR2 is SNTAGT. Trimming left V 11 bases short and J 11 bases short, with 21 bases between.

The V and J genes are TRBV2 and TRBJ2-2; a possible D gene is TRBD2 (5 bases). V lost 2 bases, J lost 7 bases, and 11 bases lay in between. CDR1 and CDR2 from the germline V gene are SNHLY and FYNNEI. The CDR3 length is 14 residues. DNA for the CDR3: TGTGCCAGCAGTGAAAACTCCGGGGTCGGGGAGCTGTTTTTT. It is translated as CASSENSGVGELFF.